The 27 T cell receptor beta chains listed next were all sequenced from one sample in a study of beta chain features in type 1 diabetes. cDNA synthesis used the whole RNA isolate, giving expressed TCRB sequences. Repertoires were generated with immunoSEQ multiplex PCR, while TCRdb's copy carries only in-frame clones and drops some. This sample yields about 250,000 clones, of which roughly 14% are seen a single time; around 0.026% belongs to the top ten. The sample taken for sequencing was naive CD4+ T cells from blood. These receptors originate from a woman aged 40-49 years in good health.

This clone occurred a few times. This chain joins TRBV25-1 and TRBJ1-2; unclear D gene. Trimming pared 2 bases from V and 7 bases from J, leaving 5 bases between. The CDR3 runs to 11 residues. CDR1 and CDR2 (germline): MGHDK, SYGVNS. The CDR3 loop is CASSEGSGYTF. CDR3 in DNA: TGTGCCAGCAGTGAAGGGAGTGGCTACACCTTC.

The chain links TRBV7-9 to TRBJ2-7; 9 bases map to TRBD1. The ends lost 5 bases at V and 0 bases at J; junction bases unmatched: 8. The V gene's germline CDR1 is SEHNR and CDR2 FQNEAQ (reference sequence). The CDR3 length is 16 residues. This CDR3 is CASSHAGTGPSYEQYF. CDR3 sequence (DNA): TGTGCCAGCAGCCATGCCGGGACAGGGCCCTCCTACGAGCAGTACTTC.

This clone was counted between two and nine times. The V gene is TRBV11-2, the J gene TRBJ1-2, with D perhaps TRBD1 (6 bases). V lost 5 bases and J 2 bases, leaving 15 bases between the germline ends. In germline, CDR1 is SGHAT, CDR2 FQNNGV. The CDR3 runs 15 residues. Written as DNA, the CDR3 is TGTGCCAGCAGCACACTCCGACAGGCGAACTATGGCTACACCTTC. This gives the protein CASSTLRQANYGYTF.

This clone showed up just a few times. The chain carries TRBV11-2 and TRBJ1-5; no definite D call. The V end was cut by 0 bases, the J end by 4 bases, with 4 bases between. This CDR3 contains 13 residues. Germline V gives CDR1 SGHAT, CDR2 FQNNGV. As DNA, the CDR3 is TGTGCCAGCAGCTTAGATCTTAATCAGCCCCAGCATTTT. Translated: CASSLDLNQPQHF.

This clone was observed a handful of times. The gene calls are TRBV2 and TRBJ1-4; D uncertain. Deletions cut 6 bases from V and 8 bases from J, with 13 bases between. Per the germline V gene, CDR1 is SNHLY and CDR2 is FYNNEI. The CDR3 loop spans 13 amino acids. CDR3 sequence reads: CASRSEVEEKLFF. Written as DNA, the CDR3 is TGTGCCAGCAGGTCAGAGGTCGAAGAAAAACTGTTTTTT.

This clone was observed a few times. The V call is TRBV2, the J call TRBJ2-1, with 8 bases identical to TRBD2. Germline CDR1 reads SNHLY; CDR2 reads FYNNEI. With V trimmed by 6 bases and J by 1 base, 8 bases remained unmatched. The CDR3 covers 16 residues. In DNA, the CDR3 is TGTGCCAGCAGCGGATGGAGCGGGGGATCCTACAATGAGCAGTTCTTC. It specifies CASSGWSGGSYNEQFF.

This clone showed up just a few times. The rearrangement links TRBV11-1 to TRBJ2-3; TRBD2 agrees at 13 bases. The CDR3 contains 16 residues. The ends lost 5 bases at V and 1 base at J; junction bases unmatched: 3. From germline, CDR1 is SGHAT and CDR2 FQDESV (reference sequence). The CDR3 is CASSLGLAGGTDTQYF. DNA for the CDR3: TGTGCCAGCAGCCTAGGACTAGCGGGGGGCACAGATACGCAGTATTTT.

The chain has TRBV6-1 and TRBJ1-2, with 10 bases lining up with TRBD1. V trimming: 7 bases; J trimming: 4 bases; junction bases outside the gene matches: 9. The CDR3 contains 15 residues. From germline, CDR1 is MNHNS and CDR2 SASEGT. CDR3 DNA sequence: TGTGCCAGCATACAAGTGGGACAGGGGCCCTATGGCTACACCTTC. Protein: CASIQVGQGPYGYTF.

This clone was counted a few times. The rearrangement uses TRBV7-9 and TRBJ2-5; 13 bases agree with TRBD2. This CDR3 contains 17 residues. Germline CDR1 and CDR2: SEHNR and FQNEAQ (reference sequence). V lost 6 bases, J lost 3 bases, and 10 bases stayed unmatched. The CDR3 sequence: CASSSPSGLAGKETQYF. The CDR3 coding sequence is TGTGCCAGCAGTTCCCCGTCGGGACTAGCGGGGAAAGAGACCCAGTACTTC. Full variable domain (rest looked up from reference TRBV7-9 and TRBJ2-5): DTGVSQNPRHKITKRGQNVTFRCDPISEHNRLYWYRQTLGQGPEFLTYFQNEAQLEKSRLLSDRFSAERPKGSFSTLEIQRTEQGDSAMYLCASSSPSGLAGKETQYFGPGTRLLVL.

The V and J genes are TRBV2 and TRBJ1-5; D call uncertain. V was pared by 3 bases and J by 1 base, with 4 bases between. This CDR3 spans 13 amino acids. Germline V CDR1 and CDR2: SNHLY, FYNNEI. The CDR3 sequence: CASSDRSNQPQHF. For the CDR3, the DNA is TGTGCCAGCAGTGACAGGAGCAATCAGCCCCAGCATTTT.

This clone was found a few times. The chain has TRBV11-2 and TRBJ1-2; D ambiguous. The germline CDR1 and CDR2 sequences are SGHAT and FQNNGV. Trimming shortened V by 5 bases and J by 0 bases, and 13 bases separated the two germline ends. The CDR3 runs 15 residues. CDR3: CASSRAGGANYGYTF. The CDR3 coding sequence is TGTGCCAGCAGCCGGGCGGGAGGAGCTAACTATGGCTACACCTTC.

This clone has only a few counts. This sequence joins TRBV4-1 and TRBJ2-6; 8 bases are a match to TRBD1. Per germline, CDR1 MGHRA and CDR2 YSYEKL. This CDR3 has 19 amino acids. V shed 2 bases, J shed 0 bases, and the junction held 9 bases outside the gene matches. The CDR3 loop reads CASSQPLGDRTSGANVLTF. In nucleotides, the CDR3 is TGCGCCAGCAGCCAACCCCTCGGGGACAGGACCTCTGGGGCCAACGTCCTGACTTTC.

The genes are TRBV29-1 and TRBJ1-1, with D perhaps TRBD1 (5 bases). V was clipped by 2 bases and J by 4 bases, with 11 bases between them. Looked up from germline, CDR1 is SQVTM and CDR2 is ANQGSEA. The CDR3 spans 13 residues. CDR3 protein: CSVESSQGTEAFF. CDR3 in DNA: TGCAGCGTTGAAAGTTCTCAGGGCACTGAAGCTTTCTTT.

The V call is TRBV25-1, the J call TRBJ1-2, with D unresolved. The V gene lost 6 bases and the J gene lost 3 bases, with 17 bases spanning the gap. Germline lookup yields CDR1 MGHDK and CDR2 SYGVNS. CDR3 size: 15 residues. The CDR3 region is CASSPSSDLDYGYTF. DNA for the CDR3: TGTGCCAGCAGCCCCTCGAGTGACCTAGACTATGGCTACACCTTC.

This clone turned up a few times. The rearrangement uses TRBV7-9 and TRBJ2-7, with 8 bases lining up with TRBD1. CDR3 size: 13 residues. The J segment lost 4 bases and the V segment lost 5 bases, leaving 4 bases of the junction unmatched. In germline, CDR1 is SEHNR, CDR2 FQNEAQ (reference sequence). CDR3 nucleotides: TGTGCCAGCAGCCCGACAGGGGATTACGAGCAGTACTTC. Amino acid sequence: CASSPTGDYEQYF. The full variable domain, its missing parts supplied by reference TRBV7-9 and TRBJ2-7, is DTGVSQNPRHKITKRGQNVTFRCDPISEHNRLYWYRQTLGQGPEFLTYFQNEAQLEKSRLLSDRFSAERPKGSFSTLEIQRTEQGDSAMYLCASSPTGDYEQYFGPGTRLTVT.

This clone was seen a few times. This sequence joins TRBV5-4 and TRBJ2-7; 7 bases match TRBD2. The CDR3 extends over 14 amino acids. The J segment lost 2 bases and the V segment lost 4 bases, leaving 6 bases of the junction unmatched. Germline CDR1 and CDR2: SGHNT and YYREEE (reference sequence). The CDR3 sequence: CASSPGGRAYEQYF. For the CDR3, the DNA is TGTGCCAGCAGCCCGGGGGGACGAGCCTACGAGCAGTACTTC.

The J gene is TRBJ1-2, the V gene TRBV18, with 10 nucleotides matching TRBD1. The CDR3 runs 15 residues. CDR1 and CDR2 from the germline V gene are KGHSH and LQKENI. The trim removed 3 bases at V and 3 bases at J, leaving 4 bases unmatched. The CDR3 loop is CASSPGQGSDYGYTF. Written as DNA, the CDR3 is TGTGCCAGCTCACCGGGACAGGGGTCGGACTATGGCTACACCTTC.

This clone appeared many times. This chain connects TRBV29-1 to TRBJ1-1, with 9 bases matching TRBD1. This CDR3 is 13 amino acids long. The J segment lost 11 bases and the V segment lost 4 bases, leaving 11 bases of the junction unmatched. Germline V gene sequence: CDR1 SQVTM, CDR2 ANQGSEA. The CDR3 DNA follows: TGCAGCGTTGTACGGACAGGGGATATAGTGGCTTTCTTT. Its translation is CSVVRTGDIVAFF. The variable domain in full, with the rest retrieved from reference TRBV29-1 and TRBJ1-1, is SAVISQKPSRDICQRGTSLTIQCQVDSQVTMMFWYRQQPGQSLTLIATANQGSEATYESGFVIDKFPISRPNLTFSTLTVSNMSPEDSSIYLCSVVRTGDIVAFFGQGTRLTVV.

This clone has only a few counts. This chain links TRBV10-3 with TRBJ1-1, with a tentative D call TRBD1 (5 bases). Germline V gene data show CDR1 as ENHRY and CDR2 as SYGVKD. The CDR3 consists of 14 residues. Trimming took 4 bases from V and 0 from J, leaving 9 bases between them. CDR3 amino acids: CAISGQTMNTEAFF. In nucleotides, the CDR3 is TGTGCCATCAGTGGACAGACCATGAACACTGAAGCTTTCTTT.

CDR3 sequence reads: CASNRFPGQGKGEQFF. The CDR3, as DNA: TGTGCCAGCAACCGATTCCCGGGACAGGGAAAGGGTGAGCAGTTCTTC. The chain joins TRBV11-2 to TRBJ2-1; the match to TRBD1 covers 9 bases. The V and J ends lost 7 bases and 9 bases, in that order; junction bases with no gene match: 16. Germline CDR1 SGHAT, CDR2 FQNNGV. The CDR3 is 16 residues long.

The gene calls are TRBV18 and TRBJ2-1; D remains unclear. Per the germline V gene, CDR1 is KGHSH and CDR2 is LQKENI. Trimming took 6 bases from V and 8 from J, leaving 11 bases between them. The CDR3 is 12 residues long. CDR3 bases: TGTGCCAGCTCCTCCTCTATAGATGAGCAGTTCTTC. Protein sequence: CASSSSIDEQFF.

This clone was observed a few times. The gene calls are TRBV19 and TRBJ2-1; D remains unclear. Germline V gene lookup returns CDR1 LNHDA and CDR2 SQIVND (reference sequence). CDR3 length equals 16 residues. V was trimmed by 2 bases and J by 0 bases, leaving 11 bases between them. CDR3 sequence: CASSITLRGSYNEQFF. The DNA of the CDR3 is TGTGCCAGTAGTATAACGTTGCGTGGCTCCTACAATGAGCAGTTCTTC.

This chain's CDR3 is CASRSGRGGLTGELFF. The CDR3 DNA follows: TGTGCCAGCAGGTCCGGTCGGGGGGGCCTCACCGGGGAGCTGTTTTTT. The J gene is TRBJ2-2, the V gene TRBV13, with TRBD2 matching over 8 bases. The J segment lost 4 bases and the V segment lost 6 bases, leaving 10 bases of the junction unmatched. Germline CDR1 reads PRHDT; CDR2 reads FYEKMQ (reference sequence). The CDR3 is made up of 16 amino acids. Using reference TRBV13 and TRBJ2-2 for the parts outside the CDR3, the full variable domain is AAGVIQSPRHLIKEKRETATLKCYPIPRHDTVYWYQQGPGQDPQFLISFYEKMQSDKGSIPDRFSAQQFSDYHSELNMSSLELGDSALYFCASRSGRGGLTGELFFGEGSRLTVL.

This clone has more than one count but fewer than ten. The V gene is TRBV7-8, the J gene TRBJ2-1, with 12 bases aligning to TRBD2. The CDR3 has 16 residues. Germline CDR1 and CDR2: SGHVS and FQNEAQ. V dropped 3 bases and J dropped 6; count of bases not matched to a gene: 6. The CDR3 loop reads CASSFWTSGDPNEQFF. The DNA for the CDR3 is TGTGCCAGCAGCTTCTGGACTAGCGGGGACCCCAATGAGCAGTTCTTC.

This clone was seen at least ten times. The rearrangement links TRBV7-2 to TRBJ2-7; 15 bases agree with TRBD2. Looked up from germline, CDR1 is SGHTA and CDR2 is FQGNSA. Unmatched junction bases numbered 6, after V lost 6 bases and J lost 6 bases. This CDR3 has 15 amino acids. The CDR3 nucleotides read TGTGCCAGCAGACCACGGACTAGCGGGGGGGCCGAGCAGTACTTC. Amino acid sequence: CASRPRTSGGAEQYF.

V is TRBV5-8 and J is TRBJ2-7; 9 nucleotides agree with TRBD1. Germline values: CDR1 SGHTS, CDR2 YDEGEE. V dropped 1 base and J dropped 7; count of bases not matched to a gene: 6. This CDR3 spans 14 amino acids. CDR3 bases: TGTGCCAGCAGCTTGACAGGGGGCGGAGAAGAGCAGTACTTC. Translated: CASSLTGGGEEQYF.

This clone has only a few counts. J is TRBJ2-5 and V is TRBV2, with D tentatively TRBD2 (6 bases). V dropped 8 bases and J dropped 5 bases, with 21 bases sitting between them. Germline-derived CDR1 and CDR2 are SNHLY and FYNNEI. This CDR3 is built from 15 residues. CDR3 in DNA: TGTGCCAGCCCGGGGACTCGAGGCTGGGGGGAGACCCAGTACTTC. Amino acid sequence: CASPGTRGWGETQYF.